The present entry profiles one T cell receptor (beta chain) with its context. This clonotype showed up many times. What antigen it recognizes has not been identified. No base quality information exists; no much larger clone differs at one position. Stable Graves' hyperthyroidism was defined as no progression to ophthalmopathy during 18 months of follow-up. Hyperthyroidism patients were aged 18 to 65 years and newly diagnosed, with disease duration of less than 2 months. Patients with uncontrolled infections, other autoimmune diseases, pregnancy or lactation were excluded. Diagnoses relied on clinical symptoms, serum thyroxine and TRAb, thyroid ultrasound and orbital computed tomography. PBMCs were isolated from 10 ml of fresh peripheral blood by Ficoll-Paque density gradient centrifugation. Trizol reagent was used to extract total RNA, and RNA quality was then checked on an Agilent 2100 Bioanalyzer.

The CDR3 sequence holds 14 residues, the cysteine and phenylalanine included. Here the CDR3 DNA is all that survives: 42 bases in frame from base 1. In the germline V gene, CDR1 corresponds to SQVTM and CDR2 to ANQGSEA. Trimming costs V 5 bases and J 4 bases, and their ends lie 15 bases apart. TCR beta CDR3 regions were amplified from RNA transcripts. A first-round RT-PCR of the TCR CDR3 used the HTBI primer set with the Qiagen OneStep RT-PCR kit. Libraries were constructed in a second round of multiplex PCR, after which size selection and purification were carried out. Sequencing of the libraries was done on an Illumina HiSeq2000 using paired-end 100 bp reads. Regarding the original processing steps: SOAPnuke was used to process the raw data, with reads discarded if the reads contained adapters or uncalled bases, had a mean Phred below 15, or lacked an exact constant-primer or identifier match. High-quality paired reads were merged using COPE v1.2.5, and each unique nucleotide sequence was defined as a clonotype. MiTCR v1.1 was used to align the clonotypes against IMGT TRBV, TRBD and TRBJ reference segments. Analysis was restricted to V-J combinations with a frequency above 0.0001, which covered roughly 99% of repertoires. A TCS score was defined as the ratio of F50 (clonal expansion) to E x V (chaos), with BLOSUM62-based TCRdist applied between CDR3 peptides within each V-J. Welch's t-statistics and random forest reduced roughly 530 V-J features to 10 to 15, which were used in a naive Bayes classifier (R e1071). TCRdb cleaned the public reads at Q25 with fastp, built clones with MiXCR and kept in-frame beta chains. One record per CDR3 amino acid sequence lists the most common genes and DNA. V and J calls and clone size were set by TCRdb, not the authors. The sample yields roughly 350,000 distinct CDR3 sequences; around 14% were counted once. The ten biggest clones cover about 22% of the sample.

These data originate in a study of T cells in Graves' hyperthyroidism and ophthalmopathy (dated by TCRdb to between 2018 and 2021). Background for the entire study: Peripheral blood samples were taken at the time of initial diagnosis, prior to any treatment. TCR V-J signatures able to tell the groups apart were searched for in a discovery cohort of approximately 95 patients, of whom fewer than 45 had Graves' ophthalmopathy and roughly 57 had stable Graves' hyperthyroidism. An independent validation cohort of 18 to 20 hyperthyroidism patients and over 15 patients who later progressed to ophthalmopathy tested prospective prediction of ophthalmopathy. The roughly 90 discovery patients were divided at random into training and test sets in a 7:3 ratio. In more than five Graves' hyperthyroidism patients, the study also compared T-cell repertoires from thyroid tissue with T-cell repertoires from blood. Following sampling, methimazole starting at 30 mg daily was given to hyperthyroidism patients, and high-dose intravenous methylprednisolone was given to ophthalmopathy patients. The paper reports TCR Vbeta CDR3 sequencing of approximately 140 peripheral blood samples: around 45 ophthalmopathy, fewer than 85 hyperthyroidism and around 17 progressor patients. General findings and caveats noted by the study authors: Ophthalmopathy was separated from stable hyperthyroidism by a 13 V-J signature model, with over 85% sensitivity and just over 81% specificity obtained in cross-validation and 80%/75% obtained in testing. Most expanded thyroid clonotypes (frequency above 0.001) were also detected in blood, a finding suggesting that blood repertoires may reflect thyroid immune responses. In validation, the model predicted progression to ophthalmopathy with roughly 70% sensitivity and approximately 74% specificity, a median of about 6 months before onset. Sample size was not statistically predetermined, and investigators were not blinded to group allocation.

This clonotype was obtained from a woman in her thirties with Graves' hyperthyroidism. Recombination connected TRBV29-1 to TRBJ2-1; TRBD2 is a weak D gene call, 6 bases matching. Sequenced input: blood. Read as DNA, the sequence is TGCAGCGTTACCCCTAGCGCAAAATACAATGAGCAGTTCTTC. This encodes CSVTPSAKYNEQFF.